This TCR beta chain comes out of a study of T cell repertoires in cytomegalovirus infection. Study results and caveats: Within the response measured ex vivo, HLA-C-restricted CMV-specific TCR beta clonotypes were dominant. Using cumulative public TCR beta family frequency, the authors identified those who carried CMV together with the relevant HLA.

Via MiXCR, TCRdb re-called the reads, giving one row per CDR3 protein. This table has 830,000 or so distinct CDR3 sequences, 30% to 35% appearing once. Regarding this clonotype: Its antigen is as yet unknown.

The ends were cut back, 6 bases at V and 7 bases at J, with 16 bases in the middle. The V gene's germline CDR1 is MNHEY and CDR2 SVGAGI. This CDR3 has 13 residues. This TCR came from a human donor in good health (CMV status not recorded). Some clones in this sample may be carry-over from other donors' samples. This specimen was cultured CD8+ T cells from PBMCs, taken from culture after CMV antigen stimulation. V is TRBV6-5 and J is TRBJ2-7; D is unclear. The CDR3 reads CASSPALVEEQYF. CDR3 nucleotides: TGTGCCAGCAGCCCCGCGCTGGTGGAGGAGCAGTACTTC.